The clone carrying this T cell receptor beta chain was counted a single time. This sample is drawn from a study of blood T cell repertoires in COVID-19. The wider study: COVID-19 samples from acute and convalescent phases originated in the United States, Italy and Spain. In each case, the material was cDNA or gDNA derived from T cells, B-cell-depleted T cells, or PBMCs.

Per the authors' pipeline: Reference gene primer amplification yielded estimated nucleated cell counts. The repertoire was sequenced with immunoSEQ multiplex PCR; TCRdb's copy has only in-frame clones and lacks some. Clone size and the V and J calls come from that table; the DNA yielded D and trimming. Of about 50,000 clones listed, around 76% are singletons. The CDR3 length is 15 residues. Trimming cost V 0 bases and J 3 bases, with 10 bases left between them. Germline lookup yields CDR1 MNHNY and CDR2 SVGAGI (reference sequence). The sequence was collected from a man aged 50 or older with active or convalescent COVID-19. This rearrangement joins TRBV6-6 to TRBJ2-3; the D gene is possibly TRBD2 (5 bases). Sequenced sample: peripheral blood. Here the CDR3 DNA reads TGTGCCAGCAGTTACTCGATCCGGGGTACAGATACGCAGTATTTT. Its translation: CASSYSIRGTDTQYF.